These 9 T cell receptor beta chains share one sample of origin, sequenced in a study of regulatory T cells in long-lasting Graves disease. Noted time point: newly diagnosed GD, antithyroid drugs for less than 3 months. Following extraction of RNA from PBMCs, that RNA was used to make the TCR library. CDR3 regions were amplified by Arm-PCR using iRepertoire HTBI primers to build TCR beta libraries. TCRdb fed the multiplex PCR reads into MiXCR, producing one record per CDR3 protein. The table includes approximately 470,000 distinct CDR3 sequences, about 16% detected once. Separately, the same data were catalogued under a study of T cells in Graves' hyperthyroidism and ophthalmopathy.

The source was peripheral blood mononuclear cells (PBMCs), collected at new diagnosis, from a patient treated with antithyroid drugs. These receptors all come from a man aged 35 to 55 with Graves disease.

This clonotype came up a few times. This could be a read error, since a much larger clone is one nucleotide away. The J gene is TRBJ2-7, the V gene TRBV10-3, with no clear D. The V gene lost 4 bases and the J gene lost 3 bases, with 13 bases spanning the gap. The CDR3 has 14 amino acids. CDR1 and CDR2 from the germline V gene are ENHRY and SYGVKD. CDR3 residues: CAISGSSIGYEQYF. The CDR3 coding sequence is TGTGCCATCAGTGGGTCGTCAATCGGCTACGAGCAGTACTTC.

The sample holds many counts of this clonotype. As DNA, the CDR3 is TGTGCCAGCATCCCGGGACAGATAAACACAGATACGCAGTATTTT. It codes for CASIPGQINTDTQYF. V gene TRBV6-1 combines with J gene TRBJ2-3; 7 bases map to TRBD1. The length of the CDR3 is 15 residues. Trimming cost V 7 bases and J 2 bases; bases outside gene matches: 9. Germline V gene sequence: CDR1 MNHNS, CDR2 SASEGT.

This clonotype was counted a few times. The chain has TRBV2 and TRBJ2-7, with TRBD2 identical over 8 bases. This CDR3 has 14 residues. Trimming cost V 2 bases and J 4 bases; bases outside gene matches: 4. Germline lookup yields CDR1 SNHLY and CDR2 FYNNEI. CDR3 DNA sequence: TGTGCCAGCAGTGAACCTAGCGGGCCTTACGAGCAGTACTTC. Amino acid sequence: CASSEPSGPYEQYF.

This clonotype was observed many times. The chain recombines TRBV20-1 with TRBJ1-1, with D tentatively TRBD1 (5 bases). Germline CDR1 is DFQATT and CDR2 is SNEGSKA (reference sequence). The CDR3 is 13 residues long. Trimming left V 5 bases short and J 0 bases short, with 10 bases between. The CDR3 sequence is CSAPPGVNTEAFF. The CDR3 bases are TGCAGTGCTCCACCGGGGGTGAACACTGAAGCTTTCTTT.

CDR3 loop: CASSVVGGVTQYF. The CDR3 region has the DNA TGTGCCAGCAGCGTAGTTGGAGGGGTGACCCAGTACTTC. The chain combines TRBV9 with TRBJ2-5, with TRBD2 as a possible D gene (6 bases). Trimming stripped 0 bases from V and 7 bases from J, with 10 bases between. CDR1 is SGDLS and CDR2 is YYNGEE in the germline V gene. The CDR3 length is 13 residues.

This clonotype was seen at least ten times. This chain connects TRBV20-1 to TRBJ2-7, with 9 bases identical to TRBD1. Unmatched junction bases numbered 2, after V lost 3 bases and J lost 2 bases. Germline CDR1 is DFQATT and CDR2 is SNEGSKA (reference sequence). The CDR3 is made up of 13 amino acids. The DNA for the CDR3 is TGCAGTGCTAGGGGACAGGGTACCTACGAGCAGTACTTC. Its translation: CSARGQGTYEQYF.

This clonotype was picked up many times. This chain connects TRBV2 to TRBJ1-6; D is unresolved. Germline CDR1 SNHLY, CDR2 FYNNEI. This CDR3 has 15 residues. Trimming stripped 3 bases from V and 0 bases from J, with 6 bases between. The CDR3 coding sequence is TGTGCCAGCAGTGACCATAGCTCCTATAATTCACCCCTCCACTTT. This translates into CASSDHSSYNSPLHF.

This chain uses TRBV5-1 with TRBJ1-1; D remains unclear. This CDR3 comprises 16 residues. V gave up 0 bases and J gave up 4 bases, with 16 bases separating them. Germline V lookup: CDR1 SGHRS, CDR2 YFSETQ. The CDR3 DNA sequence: TGCGCCAGCAGCTTGGCCGAGACCCGGTGGGGCACTGAAGCTTTCTTT. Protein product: CASSLAETRWGTEAFF.

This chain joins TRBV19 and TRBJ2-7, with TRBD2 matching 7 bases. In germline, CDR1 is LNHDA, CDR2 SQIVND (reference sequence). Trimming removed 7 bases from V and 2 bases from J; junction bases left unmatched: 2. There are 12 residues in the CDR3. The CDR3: CASTGGPYEQYF. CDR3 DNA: TGTGCCAGTACGGGGGGTCCCTACGAGCAGTACTTC.